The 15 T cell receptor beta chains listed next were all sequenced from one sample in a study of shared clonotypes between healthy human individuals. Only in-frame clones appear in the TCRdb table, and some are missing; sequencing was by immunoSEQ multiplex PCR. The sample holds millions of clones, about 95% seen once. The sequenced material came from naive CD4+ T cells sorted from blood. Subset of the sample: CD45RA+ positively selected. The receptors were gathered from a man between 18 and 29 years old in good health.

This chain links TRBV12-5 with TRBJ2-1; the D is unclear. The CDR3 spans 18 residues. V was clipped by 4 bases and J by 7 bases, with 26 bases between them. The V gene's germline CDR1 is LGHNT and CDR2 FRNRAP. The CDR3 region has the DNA TGTGCTAGTGGTTCCCCATCGAGTAGCTTACGCCCACGGAATGAGCAGTTCTTC. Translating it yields CASGSPSSSLRPRNEQFF.

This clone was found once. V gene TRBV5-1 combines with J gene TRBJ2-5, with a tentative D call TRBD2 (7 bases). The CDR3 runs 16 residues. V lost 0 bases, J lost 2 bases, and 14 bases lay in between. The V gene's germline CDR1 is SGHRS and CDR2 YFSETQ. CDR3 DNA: TGCGCCAGCAGCTTGGCCCCAGCGGGGACACAAGAGACCCAGTACTTC. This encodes CASSLAPAGTQETQYF. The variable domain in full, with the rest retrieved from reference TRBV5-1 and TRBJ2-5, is KAGVTQTPRYLIKTRGQQVTLSCSPISGHRSVSWYQQTPGQGLQFLFEYFSETQRNKGNFPGRFSGRQFSNSRSEMNVSTLELGDSALYLCASSLAPAGTQETQYFGPGTRLLVL.

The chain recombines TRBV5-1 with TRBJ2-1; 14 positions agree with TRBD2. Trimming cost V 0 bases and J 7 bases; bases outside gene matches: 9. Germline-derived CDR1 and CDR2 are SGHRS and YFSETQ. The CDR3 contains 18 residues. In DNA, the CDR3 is TGCGCCAGCAGCTTGGAGGGACTAGCGGGAGCAGTTGGAAATGAGCAGTTCTTC. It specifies CASSLEGLAGAVGNEQFF.

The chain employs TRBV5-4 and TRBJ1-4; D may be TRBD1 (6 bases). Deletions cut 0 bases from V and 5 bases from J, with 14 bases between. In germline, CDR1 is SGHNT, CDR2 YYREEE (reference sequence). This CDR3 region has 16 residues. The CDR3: CASSLVQGGLNEKLFF. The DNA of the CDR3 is TGTGCCAGCAGCTTGGTACAGGGCGGATTAAATGAAAAACTGTTTTTT.

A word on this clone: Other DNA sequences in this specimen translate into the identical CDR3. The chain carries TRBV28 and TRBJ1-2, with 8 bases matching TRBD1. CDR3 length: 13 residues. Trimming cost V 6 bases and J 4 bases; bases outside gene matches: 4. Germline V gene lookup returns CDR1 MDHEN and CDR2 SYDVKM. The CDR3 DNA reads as TGTGCCAGCAGAACCGGGACAGGCTATGGCTACACCTTC. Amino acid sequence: CASRTGTGYGYTF.

The chain's CDR3 is CASSHPGQGDEQYF. Here the CDR3 DNA reads TGCGCCAGCAGCCACCCGGGACAGGGTGACGAGCAGTACTTC. The chain uses TRBV4-1 and TRBJ2-7, with 9 nucleotides matching TRBD1. The CDR3 is 14 residues long. The ends lost 3 bases at V and 5 bases at J; junction bases unmatched: 5. The germline V gene has CDR1 MGHRA and CDR2 YSYEKL.

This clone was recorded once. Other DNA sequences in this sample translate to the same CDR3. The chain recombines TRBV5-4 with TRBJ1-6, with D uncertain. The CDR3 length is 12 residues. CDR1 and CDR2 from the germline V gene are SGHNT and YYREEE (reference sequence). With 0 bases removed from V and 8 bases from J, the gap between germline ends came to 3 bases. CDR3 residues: CASSLVDSPLHF. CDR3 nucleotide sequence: TGTGCCAGCAGCTTGGTAGATTCACCCCTCCACTTT.

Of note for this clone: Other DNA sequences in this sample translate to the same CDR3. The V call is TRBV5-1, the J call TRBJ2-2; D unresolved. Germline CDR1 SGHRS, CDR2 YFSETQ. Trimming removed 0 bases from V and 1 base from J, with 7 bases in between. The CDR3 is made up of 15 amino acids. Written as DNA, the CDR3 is TGCGCCAGCAGCTTGGAGGGTTTGAACACCGGGGAGCTGTTTTTT. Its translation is CASSLEGLNTGELFF. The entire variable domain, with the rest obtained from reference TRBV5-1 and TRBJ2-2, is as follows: KAGVTQTPRYLIKTRGQQVTLSCSPISGHRSVSWYQQTPGQGLQFLFEYFSETQRNKGNFPGRFSGRQFSNSRSEMNVSTLELGDSALYLCASSLEGLNTGELFFGEGSRLTVL.

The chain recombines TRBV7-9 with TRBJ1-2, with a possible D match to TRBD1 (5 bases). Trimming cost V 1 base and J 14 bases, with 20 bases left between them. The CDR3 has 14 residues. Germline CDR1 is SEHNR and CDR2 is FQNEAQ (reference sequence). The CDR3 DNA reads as TGTGCCAGCAGCTTAGGGGTGGGACCATCGGCAGGTACCTTC. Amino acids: CASSLGVGPSAGTF.

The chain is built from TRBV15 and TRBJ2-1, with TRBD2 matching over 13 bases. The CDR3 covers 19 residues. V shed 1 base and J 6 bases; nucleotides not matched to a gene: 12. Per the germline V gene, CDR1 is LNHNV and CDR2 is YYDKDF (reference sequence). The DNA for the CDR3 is TGTGCCACCAGCAGAGCTGTACTTTCGGGACTAGCGGGAAGCAATGAGCAGTTCTTC. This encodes CATSRAVLSGLAGSNEQFF. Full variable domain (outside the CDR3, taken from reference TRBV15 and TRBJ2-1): DAMVIQNPRYQVTQFGKPVTLSCSQTLNHNVMYWYQQKSSQAPKLLFHYYDKDFNNEADTPDNFQSRRPNTSFCFLDIRSPGLGDTAMYLCATSRAVLSGLAGSNEQFFGPGTRLTVL.

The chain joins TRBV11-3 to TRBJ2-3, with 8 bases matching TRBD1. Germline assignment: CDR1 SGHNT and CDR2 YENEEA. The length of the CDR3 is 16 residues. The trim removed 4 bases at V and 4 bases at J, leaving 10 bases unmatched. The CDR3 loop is CASSSDRGRWADTQYF. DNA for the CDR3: TGTGCCAGCAGCTCCGACAGGGGCCGGTGGGCAGATACGCAGTATTTT.

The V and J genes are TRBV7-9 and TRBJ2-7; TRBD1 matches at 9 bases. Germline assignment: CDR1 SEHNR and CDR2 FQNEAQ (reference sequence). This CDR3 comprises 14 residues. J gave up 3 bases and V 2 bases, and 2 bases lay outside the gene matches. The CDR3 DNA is TGTGCCAGCAGCTTATGGGACAGGGACTACGAGCAGTACTTC. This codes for CASSLWDRDYEQYF.

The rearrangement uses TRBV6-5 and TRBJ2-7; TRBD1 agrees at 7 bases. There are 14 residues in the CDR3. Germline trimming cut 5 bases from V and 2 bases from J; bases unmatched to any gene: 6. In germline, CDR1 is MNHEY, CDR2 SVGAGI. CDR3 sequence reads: CASSRTGFPYEQYF. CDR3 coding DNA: TGTGCCAGCAGTCGGACAGGTTTTCCCTACGAGCAGTACTTC.

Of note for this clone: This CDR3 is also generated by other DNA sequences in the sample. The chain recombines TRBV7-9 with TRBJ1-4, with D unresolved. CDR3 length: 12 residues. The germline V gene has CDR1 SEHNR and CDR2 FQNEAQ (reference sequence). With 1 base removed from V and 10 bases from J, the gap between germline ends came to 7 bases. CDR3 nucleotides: TGTGCCAGCAGCTTAGAGGGAGGAAAACTGTTTTTT. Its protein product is CASSLEGGKLFF. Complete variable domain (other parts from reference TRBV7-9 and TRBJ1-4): DTGVSQNPRHKITKRGQNVTFRCDPISEHNRLYWYRQTLGQGPEFLTYFQNEAQLEKSRLLSDRFSAERPKGSFSTLEIQRTEQGDSAMYLCASSLEGGKLFFGSGTQLSVL.

CDR3 DNA sequence: TGTGCCAGCAGCTCAGGCACCCGGGACAGTTACACCGGGGAGCTGTTTTTT. It yields the protein CASSSGTRDSYTGELFF. The genes are TRBV27 and TRBJ2-2, with 7 bases fitting TRBD1. CDR1 is MNHEY, CDR2 SMNVEV, per germline (reference sequence). Trimming took 6 bases from V and 3 from J; bases not matched to a gene: 13. The CDR3 is 17 residues long.